A selection of T cell receptor beta chains follows, all from one sample in a study of T cells in tuberculosis. Data came from immunoSEQ multiplex PCR; TCRdb stores just in-frame clones and leaves some out. The table lists around 49,000 clones, 90% to 95% of them singletons, with more than 1.4% in the top ten. Specimen: PBMCs, collected at tuberculosis diagnosis. All receptors come from an adult with tuberculosis. The CDR3 runs from the conserved cysteine through the conserved F or W. A D gene is named only where the DNA matches it firmly. Size is stated for part of the rows, as once, few or many counts, or as a class when the clone is expanded.

cdr3_nt | cdr3_aa | v_call | clone_size | d_call | j_call
TGTGCCAGCAGCGGGGGAGGCTCTGGAAACACCATATATTTT | CASSGGGSGNTIYF | TRBV9 | few | NA | TRBJ1-3
TGTGCCAGCAGCTATGGGACAGGGCGATATCAGCCCCAGCATTTT | CASSYGTGRYQPQHF | TRBV7-8 | NA | TRBD1 | TRBJ1-5
TGTGCCAGCATGGCCCCGAGGCACACCGGGGAGCTGTTTTTT | CASMAPRHTGELFF | TRBV27 | NA | NA | TRBJ2-2
TGTGCCAGCAGAGCACTATCTGGAAACACCATATATTTT | CASRALSGNTIYF | TRBV28 | NA | NA | TRBJ1-3
TGTGCCAGCAGCACACGTACAGGGAATGAGCAGTTCTTC | CASSTRTGNEQFF | TRBV5-4 | NA | NA | TRBJ2-1
TGTGCCAGCAGTCGAGGCCCAGGACAGGGGTTGTTTTTT | CASSRGPGQGLFF | TRBV27 | NA | TRBD1 | TRBJ1-4
TGTGCCAGCAGCCTATCGGCTAGCGGGACCTTAGATCACGAGCAGTACTTC | CASSLSASGTLDHEQYF | TRBV5-4 | NA | TRBD2 | TRBJ2-7
TGTGCCAGCAGCCAAGCCGGGACAGGGAGAAAAGATACGCAGTATTTT | CASSQAGTGRKDTQYF | TRBV4-2 | NA | TRBD1 | TRBJ2-3
TGTGCCAGCAGCGTAGCTACCGGCTCCTACGAGCAGTACTTC | CASSVATGSYEQYF | TRBV9 | NA | NA | TRBJ2-7
TGCGCCAGCAGACGACTAGCGGGATGGGCAGGCACAGATACGCAGTATTTT | CASRRLAGWAGTDTQYF | TRBV5-1 | NA | TRBD2 | TRBJ2-3
TGTGCCAGCAGCAGCGGGAGGAGGGAATCCCAGTACTTC | CASSSGRRESQYF | TRBV6-5 | NA | TRBD2 | TRBJ2-5
TGTGCCAGTAGTTTCGGGCAGGGTAGCAATCAGCCCCAGCATTTT | CASSFGQGSNQPQHF | TRBV19 | once | NA | TRBJ1-5
TGTGCCAGCAGTAATGGAAACACCATATATTTT | CASSNGNTIYF | TRBV9 | NA | NA | TRBJ1-3
TGTGCCAGCAGTGGACAGGGGAGTGTGGGCTATGGCTACACCTTC | CASSGQGSVGYGYTF | TRBV27 | NA | TRBD1 | TRBJ1-2
TGTGCCAGCAGCTTTGATGGGACAACCGGGAATACGCAGTATTTT | CASSFDGTTGNTQYF | TRBV7-2 | few | NA | TRBJ2-3
TGTGCCAGCAAGGGAGGTAGCTCCTACAATGAGCAGTTCTTC | CASKGGSSYNEQFF | TRBV6-5 | NA | NA | TRBJ2-1
TGTGCCAGCAGAGGACAGATCTATGGCTACACCTTC | CASRGQIYGYTF | TRBV28 | NA | NA | TRBJ1-2
TGTGCCAGCAGTCCAAGGACAGGGTACGAAAAACTGTTTTTT | CASSPRTGYEKLFF | TRBV28 | once | TRBD1 | TRBJ1-4
TGTGCCAGCAAGCGGGGGGGCCTTGAAGCTTTCTTT | CASKRGGLEAFF | TRBV2 | NA | NA | TRBJ1-1
TGTGCCCGGGTACCGGGGGGCATTGAGCAGTACTTC | CARVPGGIEQYF | TRBV21-1 | NA | NA | TRBJ2-7
TGTGCCACCAGCAGGAACAGCCAACTGCCCATATACGAGCAGTACTTC | CATSRNSQLPIYEQYF | TRBV15 | NA | NA | TRBJ2-7
TGTGCCAGCAGTGAAGACTCTCGGGGCTATGGCTACACCTTC | CASSEDSRGYGYTF | TRBV2 | NA | NA | TRBJ1-2